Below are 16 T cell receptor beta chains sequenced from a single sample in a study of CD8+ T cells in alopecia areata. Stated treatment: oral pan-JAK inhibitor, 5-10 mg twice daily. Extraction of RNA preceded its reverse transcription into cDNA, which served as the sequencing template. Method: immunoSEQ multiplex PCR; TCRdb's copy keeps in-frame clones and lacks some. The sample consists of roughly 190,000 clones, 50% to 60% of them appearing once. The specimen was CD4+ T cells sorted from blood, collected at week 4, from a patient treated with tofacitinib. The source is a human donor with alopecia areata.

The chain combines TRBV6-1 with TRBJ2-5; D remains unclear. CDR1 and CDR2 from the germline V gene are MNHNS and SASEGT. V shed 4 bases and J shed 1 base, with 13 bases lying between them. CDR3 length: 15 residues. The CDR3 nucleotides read TGTGCCAGCAGTGCGGGTCAAAAAGTCCAAGAGACCCAGTACTTC. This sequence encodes CASSAGQKVQETQYF.

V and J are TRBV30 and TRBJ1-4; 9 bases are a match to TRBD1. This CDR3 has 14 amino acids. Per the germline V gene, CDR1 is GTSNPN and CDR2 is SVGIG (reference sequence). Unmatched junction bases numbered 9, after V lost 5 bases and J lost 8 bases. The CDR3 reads CAWSAGTGREKLFF. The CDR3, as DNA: TGTGCCTGGTCAGCCGGGACAGGGAGGGAAAAACTGTTTTTT.

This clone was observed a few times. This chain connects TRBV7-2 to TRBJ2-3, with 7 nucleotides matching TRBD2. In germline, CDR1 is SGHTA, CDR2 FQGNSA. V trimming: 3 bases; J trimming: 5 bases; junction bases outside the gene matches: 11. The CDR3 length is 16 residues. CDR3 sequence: CASSFPYSGGRDTQYF. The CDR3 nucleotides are TGTGCCAGCAGCTTCCCCTATTCGGGAGGAAGAGATACGCAGTATTTT.

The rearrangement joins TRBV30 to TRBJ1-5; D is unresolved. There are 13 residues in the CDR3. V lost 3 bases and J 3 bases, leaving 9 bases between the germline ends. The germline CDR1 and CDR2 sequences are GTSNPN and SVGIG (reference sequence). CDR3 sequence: CAWRATTNQPQHF. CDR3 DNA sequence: TGTGCCTGGAGGGCGACGACCAATCAGCCCCAGCATTTT.

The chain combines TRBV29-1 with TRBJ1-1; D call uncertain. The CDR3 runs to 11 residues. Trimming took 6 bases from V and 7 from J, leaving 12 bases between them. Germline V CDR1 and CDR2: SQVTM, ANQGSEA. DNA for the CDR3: TGCAGCGTCGTCAAACTGGTTGAAGCTTTCTTT. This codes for CSVVKLVEAFF.

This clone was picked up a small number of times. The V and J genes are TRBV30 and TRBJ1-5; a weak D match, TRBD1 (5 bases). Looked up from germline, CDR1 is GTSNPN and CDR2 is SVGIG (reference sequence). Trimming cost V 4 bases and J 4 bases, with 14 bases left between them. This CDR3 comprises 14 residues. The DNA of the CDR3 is TGTGCCTGGAATCTCCGGGGCGGAAATCAGCCCCAGCATTTT. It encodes CAWNLRGGNQPQHF.

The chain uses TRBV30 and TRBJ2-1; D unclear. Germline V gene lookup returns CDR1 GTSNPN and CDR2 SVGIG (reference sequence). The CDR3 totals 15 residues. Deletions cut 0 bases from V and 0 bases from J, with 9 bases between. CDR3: CAWSVGGPSYNEQFF. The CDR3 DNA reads TGTGCCTGGAGTGTAGGCGGACCCTCCTACAATGAGCAGTTCTTC.

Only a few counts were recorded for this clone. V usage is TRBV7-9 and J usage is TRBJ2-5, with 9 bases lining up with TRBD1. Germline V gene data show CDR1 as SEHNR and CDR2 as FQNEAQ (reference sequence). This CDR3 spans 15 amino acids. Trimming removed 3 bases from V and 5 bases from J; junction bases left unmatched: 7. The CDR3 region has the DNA TGTGCCAGCAGCTTCATACAGGGGGCAGGGGAGACCCAGTACTTC. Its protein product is CASSFIQGAGETQYF. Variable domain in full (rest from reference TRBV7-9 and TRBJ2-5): DTGVSQNPRHKITKRGQNVTFRCDPISEHNRLYWYRQTLGQGPEFLTYFQNEAQLEKSRLLSDRFSAERPKGSFSTLEIQRTEQGDSAMYLCASSFIQGAGETQYFGPGTRLLVL.

CDR3 amino acids: CAWSLGQLNYGYTF. CDR3 DNA sequence: TGTGCCTGGAGCCTAGGGCAGCTTAACTATGGCTACACCTTC. The rearrangement uses TRBV30 and TRBJ1-2; D is unresolved. V shed 3 bases and J shed 1 base, with 12 bases lying between them. Germline values: CDR1 GTSNPN, CDR2 SVGIG (reference sequence). The CDR3 has 14 amino acids.

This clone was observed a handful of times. CDR3 coding DNA: TGTGCCAGCAGCTCCGGCAGCGGATTTACCAATGAGCAGTTCTTC. Protein sequence: CASSSGSGFTNEQFF. The V call is TRBV7-8, the J call TRBJ2-1; D perhaps matches TRBD2 (5 bases). CDR1 and CDR2 from the germline V gene are SGHVS and FQNEAQ. This CDR3 spans 15 amino acids. V was cut by 4 bases and J by 6 bases, with 16 bases left in between.

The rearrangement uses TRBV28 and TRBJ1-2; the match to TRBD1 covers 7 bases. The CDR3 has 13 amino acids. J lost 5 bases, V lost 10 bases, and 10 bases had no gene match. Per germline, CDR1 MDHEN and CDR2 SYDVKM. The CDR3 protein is CATRQGRWYGYTF. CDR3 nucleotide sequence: TGTGCCACCCGACAGGGAAGATGGTATGGCTACACCTTC.

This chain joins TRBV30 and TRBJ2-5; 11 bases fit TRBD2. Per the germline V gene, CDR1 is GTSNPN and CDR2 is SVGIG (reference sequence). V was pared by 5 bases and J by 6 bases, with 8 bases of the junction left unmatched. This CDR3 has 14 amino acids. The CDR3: CAWAKGLAVKTQYF. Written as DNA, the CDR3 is TGTGCCTGGGCCAAGGGACTAGCGGTTAAGACCCAGTACTTC.

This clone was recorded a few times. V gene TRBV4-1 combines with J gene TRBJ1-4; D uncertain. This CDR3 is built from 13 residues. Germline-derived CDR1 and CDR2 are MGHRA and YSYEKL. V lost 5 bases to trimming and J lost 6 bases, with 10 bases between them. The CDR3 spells CASSTTTYEKLFF. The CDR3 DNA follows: TGCGCCAGCAGCACCACGACGTATGAAAAACTGTTTTTT.

The CDR3 nucleotides are TGTGCCAGCAGCTCCGGGACTAGCGGGAAGGAGGTGACCCAGTACTTC. This sequence encodes CASSSGTSGKEVTQYF. This sequence joins TRBV11-2 and TRBJ2-5; 13 bases line up with TRBD2. Germline V gene data show CDR1 as SGHAT and CDR2 as FQNNGV. The CDR3 loop spans 16 amino acids. V lost 4 bases to trimming and J lost 7 bases; unmatched junction nucleotides: 9. Full variable domain (missing parts from reference TRBV11-2 and TRBJ2-5): EAGVAQSPRYKIIEKRQSVAFWCNPISGHATLYWYQQILGQGPKLLIQFQNNGVVDDSQLPKDRFSAERLKGVDSTLKIQPAKLEDSAVYLCASSSGTSGKEVTQYFGPGTRLLVL.

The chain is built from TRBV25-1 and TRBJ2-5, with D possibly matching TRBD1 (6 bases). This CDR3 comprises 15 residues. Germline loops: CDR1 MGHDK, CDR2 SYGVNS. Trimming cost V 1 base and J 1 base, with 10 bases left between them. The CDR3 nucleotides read TGTGCCAGCAGTGAATCAGGGGCGAGCCAAGAGACCCAGTACTTC. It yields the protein CASSESGASQETQYF.

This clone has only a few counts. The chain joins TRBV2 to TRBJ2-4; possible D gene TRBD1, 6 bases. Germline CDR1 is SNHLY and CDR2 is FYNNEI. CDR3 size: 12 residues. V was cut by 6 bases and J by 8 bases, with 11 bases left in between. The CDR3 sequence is CASRRQADIQYF. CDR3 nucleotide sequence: TGTGCCAGCAGGCGACAGGCCGACATTCAGTACTTC. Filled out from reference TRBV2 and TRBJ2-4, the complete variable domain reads EPEVTQTPSHQVTQMGQEVILRCVPISNHLYFYWYRQILGQKVEFLVSFYNNEISEKSEIFDDQFSVERPDGSNFTLKIRSTKLEDSAMYFCASRRQADIQYFGAGTRLSVL.